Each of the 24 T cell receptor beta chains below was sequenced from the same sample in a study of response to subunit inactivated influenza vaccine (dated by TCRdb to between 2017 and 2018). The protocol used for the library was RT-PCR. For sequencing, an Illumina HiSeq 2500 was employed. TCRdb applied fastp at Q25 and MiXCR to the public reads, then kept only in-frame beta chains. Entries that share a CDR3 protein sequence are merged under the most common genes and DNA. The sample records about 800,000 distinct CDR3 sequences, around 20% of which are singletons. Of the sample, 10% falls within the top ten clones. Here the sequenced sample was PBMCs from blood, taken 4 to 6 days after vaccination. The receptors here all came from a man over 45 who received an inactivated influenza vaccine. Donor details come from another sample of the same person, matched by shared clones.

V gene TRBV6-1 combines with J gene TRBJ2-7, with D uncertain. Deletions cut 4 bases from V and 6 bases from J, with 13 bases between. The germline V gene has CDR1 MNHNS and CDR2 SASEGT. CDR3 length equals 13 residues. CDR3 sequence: CASSALPESEQYF. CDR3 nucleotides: TGTGCCAGCAGTGCTTTACCAGAATCCGAGCAGTACTTC.

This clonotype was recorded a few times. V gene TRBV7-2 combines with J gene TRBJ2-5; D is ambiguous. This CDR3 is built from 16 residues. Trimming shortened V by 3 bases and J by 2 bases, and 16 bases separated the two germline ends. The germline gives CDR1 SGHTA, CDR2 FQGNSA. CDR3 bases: TGTGCCAGCAGCTTGGGTTACAGTTATCCTCAAGAGACCCAGTACTTC. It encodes CASSLGYSYPQETQYF.

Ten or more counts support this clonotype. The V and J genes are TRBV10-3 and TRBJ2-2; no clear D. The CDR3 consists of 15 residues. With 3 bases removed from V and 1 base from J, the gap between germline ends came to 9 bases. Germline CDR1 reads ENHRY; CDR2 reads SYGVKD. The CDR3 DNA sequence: TGTGCCATCAGTGACAACGGAATGAACACCGGGGAGCTGTTTTTT. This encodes CAISDNGMNTGELFF.

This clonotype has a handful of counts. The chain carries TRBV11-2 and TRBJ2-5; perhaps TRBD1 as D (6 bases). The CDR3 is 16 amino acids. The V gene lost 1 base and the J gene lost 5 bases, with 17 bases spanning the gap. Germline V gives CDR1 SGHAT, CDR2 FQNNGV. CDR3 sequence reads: CASSLGVAGAWETQYF. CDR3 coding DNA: TGTGCCAGCAGCTTAGGAGTCGCAGGGGCCTGGGAGACCCAGTACTTC.

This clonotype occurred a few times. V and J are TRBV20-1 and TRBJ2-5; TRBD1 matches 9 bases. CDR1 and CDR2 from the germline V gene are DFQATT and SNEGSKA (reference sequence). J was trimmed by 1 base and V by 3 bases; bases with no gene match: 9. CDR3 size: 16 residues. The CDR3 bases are TGCAGTGCTAGGCCAAACCGGGACAGGGCCCAAGAGACCCAGTACTTC. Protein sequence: CSARPNRDRAQETQYF.

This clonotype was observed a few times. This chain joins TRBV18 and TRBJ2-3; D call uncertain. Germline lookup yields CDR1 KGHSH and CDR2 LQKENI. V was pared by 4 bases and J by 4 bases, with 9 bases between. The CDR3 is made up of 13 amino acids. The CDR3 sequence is CASSLDQADTQYF. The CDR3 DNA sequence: TGTGCCAGCTCACTTGACCAGGCAGATACGCAGTATTTT.

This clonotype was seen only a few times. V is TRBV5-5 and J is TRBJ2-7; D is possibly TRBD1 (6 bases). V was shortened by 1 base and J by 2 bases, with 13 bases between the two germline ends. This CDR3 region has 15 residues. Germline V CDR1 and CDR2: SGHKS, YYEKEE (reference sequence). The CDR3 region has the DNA TGTGCCAGCAGCTTGCGAGGGGGATTCACCTACGAGCAGTACTTC. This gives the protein CASSLRGGFTYEQYF.

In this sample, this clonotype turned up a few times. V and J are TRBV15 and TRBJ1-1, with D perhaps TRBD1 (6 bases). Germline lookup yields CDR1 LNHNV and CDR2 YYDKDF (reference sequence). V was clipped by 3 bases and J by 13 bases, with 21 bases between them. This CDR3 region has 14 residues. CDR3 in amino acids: CATSRAGSWGPIFF. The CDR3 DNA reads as TGTGCCACCAGCAGGGCCGGGTCGTGGGGGCCGATTTTCTTT.

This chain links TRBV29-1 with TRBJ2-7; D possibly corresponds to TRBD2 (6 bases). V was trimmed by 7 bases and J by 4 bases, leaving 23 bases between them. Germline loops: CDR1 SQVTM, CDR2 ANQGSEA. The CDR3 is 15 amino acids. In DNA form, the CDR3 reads TGCAGCGCCGGGGTTGGGGGGTTCCCTACTTACGAGCAGTACTTC. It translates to CSAGVGGFPTYEQYF.

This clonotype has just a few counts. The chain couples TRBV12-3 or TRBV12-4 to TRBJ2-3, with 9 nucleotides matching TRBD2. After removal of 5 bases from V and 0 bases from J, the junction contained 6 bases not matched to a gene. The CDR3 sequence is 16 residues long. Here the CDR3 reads CASSLAGGSSTDTQYF. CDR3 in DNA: TGTGCCAGCAGTCTTGCGGGGGGGAGTAGCACAGATACGCAGTATTTT.

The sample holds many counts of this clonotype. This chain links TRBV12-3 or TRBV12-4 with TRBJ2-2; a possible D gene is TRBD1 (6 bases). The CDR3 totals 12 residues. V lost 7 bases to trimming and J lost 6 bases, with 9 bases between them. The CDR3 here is CASTQGSGELFF. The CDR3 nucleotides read TGTGCCAGCACCCAGGGGTCCGGGGAGCTGTTTTTT.

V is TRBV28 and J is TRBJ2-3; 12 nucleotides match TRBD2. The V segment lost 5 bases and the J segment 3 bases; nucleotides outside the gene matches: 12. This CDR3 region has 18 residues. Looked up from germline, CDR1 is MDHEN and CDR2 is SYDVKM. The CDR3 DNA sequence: TGTGCCAGCAGTCTGGGACTAGCGGGTCCCCGAGCGACAGATACGCAGTATTTT. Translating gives CASSLGLAGPRATDTQYF. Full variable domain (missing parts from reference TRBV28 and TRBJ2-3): DVKVTQSSRYLVKRTGEKVFLECVQDMDHENMFWYRQDPGLGLRLIYFSYDVKMKEKGDIPEGYSVSREKKERFSLILESASTNQTSMYLCASSLGLAGPRATDTQYFGPGTRLTVL.

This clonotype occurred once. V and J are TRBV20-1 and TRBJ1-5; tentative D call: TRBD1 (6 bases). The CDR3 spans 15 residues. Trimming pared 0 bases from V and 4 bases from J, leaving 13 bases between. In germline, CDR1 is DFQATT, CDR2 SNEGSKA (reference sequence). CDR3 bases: TGCAGTGCTAGAGAGACAGGAGGGCGGAATCAGCCCCAGCATTTT. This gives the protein CSARETGGRNQPQHF.

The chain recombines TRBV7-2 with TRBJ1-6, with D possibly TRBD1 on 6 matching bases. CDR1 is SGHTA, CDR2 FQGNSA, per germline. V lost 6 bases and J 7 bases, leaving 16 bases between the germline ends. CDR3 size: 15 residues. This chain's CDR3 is CASSLTGMPNSPLHF. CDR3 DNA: TGTGCCAGCAGTCTCACAGGGATGCCGAATTCACCCCTCCACTTT. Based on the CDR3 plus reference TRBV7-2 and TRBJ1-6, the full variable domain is GAGVSQSPSNKVTEKGKDVELRCDPISGHTALYWYRQSLGQGLEFLIYFQGNSAPDKSGLPSDRFSAERTGGSVSTLTIQRTQQEDSAVYLCASSLTGMPNSPLHFGNGTRLTVT.

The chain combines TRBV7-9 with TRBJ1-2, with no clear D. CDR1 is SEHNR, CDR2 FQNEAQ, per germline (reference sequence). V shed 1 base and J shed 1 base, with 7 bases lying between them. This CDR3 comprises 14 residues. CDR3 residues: CASSLEQVNYGYTF. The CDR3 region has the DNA TGTGCCAGCAGCTTAGAACAAGTTAACTATGGCTACACCTTC.

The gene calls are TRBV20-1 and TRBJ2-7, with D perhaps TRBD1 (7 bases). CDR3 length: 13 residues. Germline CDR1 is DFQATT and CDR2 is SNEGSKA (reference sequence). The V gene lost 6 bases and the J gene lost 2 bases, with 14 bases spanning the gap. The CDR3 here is CSATDREAYEQYF. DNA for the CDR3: TGCAGTGCAACCGACAGGGAGGCCTACGAGCAGTACTTC.

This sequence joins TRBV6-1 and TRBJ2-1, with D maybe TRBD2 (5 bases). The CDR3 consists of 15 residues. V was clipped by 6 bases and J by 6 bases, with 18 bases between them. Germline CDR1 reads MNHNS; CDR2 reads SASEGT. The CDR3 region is CASSRGSSGGNEQFF. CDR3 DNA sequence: TGTGCCAGCAGCCGGGGATCCTCTGGAGGCAATGAGCAGTTCTTC.

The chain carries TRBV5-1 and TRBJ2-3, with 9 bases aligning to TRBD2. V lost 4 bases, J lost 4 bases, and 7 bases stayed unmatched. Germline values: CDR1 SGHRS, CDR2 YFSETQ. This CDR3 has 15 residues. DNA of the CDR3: TGCGCCAGCAGCATTGGGACTAGCAGATCAGATACGCAGTATTTT. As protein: CASSIGTSRSDTQYF.

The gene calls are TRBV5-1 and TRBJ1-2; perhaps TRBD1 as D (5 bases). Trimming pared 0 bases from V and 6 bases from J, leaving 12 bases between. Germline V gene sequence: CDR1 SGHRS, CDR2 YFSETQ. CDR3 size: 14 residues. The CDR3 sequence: CASSLAGGGNGYTF. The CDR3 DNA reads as TGCGCCAGCAGCTTGGCCGGGGGAGGGAATGGCTACACCTTC.

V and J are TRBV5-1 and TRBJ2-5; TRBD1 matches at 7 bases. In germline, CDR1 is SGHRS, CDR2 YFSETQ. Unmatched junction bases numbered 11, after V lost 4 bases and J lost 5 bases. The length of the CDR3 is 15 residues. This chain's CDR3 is CASSPAGGVVETQYF. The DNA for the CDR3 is TGCGCCAGCAGCCCCGCAGGGGGTGTGGTCGAGACCCAGTACTTC. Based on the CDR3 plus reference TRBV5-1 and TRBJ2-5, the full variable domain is KAGVTQTPRYLIKTRGQQVTLSCSPISGHRSVSWYQQTPGQGLQFLFEYFSETQRNKGNFPGRFSGRQFSNSRSEMNVSTLELGDSALYLCASSPAGGVVETQYFGPGTRLLVL.

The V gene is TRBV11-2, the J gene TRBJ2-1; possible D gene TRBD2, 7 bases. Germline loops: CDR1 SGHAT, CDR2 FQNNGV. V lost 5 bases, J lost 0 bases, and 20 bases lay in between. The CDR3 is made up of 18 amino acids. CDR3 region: CASSPGRGRGGSYNEQFF. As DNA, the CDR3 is TGTGCCAGCAGCCCGGGGCGGGGGCGCGGGGGCTCCTACAATGAGCAGTTCTTC.

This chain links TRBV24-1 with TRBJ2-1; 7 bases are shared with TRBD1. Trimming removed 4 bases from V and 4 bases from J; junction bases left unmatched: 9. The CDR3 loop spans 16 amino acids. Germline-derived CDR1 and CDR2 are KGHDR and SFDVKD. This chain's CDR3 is CATSDNRQGGYNEQFF. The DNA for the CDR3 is TGTGCCACCAGTGACAACCGACAGGGCGGATACAATGAGCAGTTCTTC.

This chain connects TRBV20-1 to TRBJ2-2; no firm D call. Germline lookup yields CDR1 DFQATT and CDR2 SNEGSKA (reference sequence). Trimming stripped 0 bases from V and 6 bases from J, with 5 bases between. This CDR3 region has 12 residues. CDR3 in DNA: TGCAGTGCTAGAGATAACCCCGGGGAGCTGTTTTTT. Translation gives CSARDNPGELFF.

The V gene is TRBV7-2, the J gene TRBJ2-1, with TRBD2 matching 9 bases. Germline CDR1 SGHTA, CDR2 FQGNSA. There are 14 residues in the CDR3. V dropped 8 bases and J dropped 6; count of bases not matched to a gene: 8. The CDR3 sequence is CASRVAGVLNEQFF. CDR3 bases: TGTGCCAGCCGGGTAGCGGGGGTCCTCAATGAGCAGTTCTTC.